These 5 T cell receptor beta chains came from one sample sequenced in a study of blood T cell repertoires in COVID-19. Some clones are missing from TCRdb's copy, which holds only in-frame ones; the method was immunoSEQ multiplex PCR. The sample has 300,000 to 400,000 clones; more than 70% are singletons. Source material: peripheral blood. These receptors were taken from a woman in her sixties or seventies with COVID-19, enrolled during active disease.

The count of this clone is one. The rearrangement joins TRBV7-3 to TRBJ2-1; 7 bases match TRBD2. J lost 0 bases, V lost 2 bases, and 4 bases had no gene match. Germline assignment: CDR1 SGHTA and CDR2 FQGTGA. This CDR3 has 16 amino acids. The CDR3, as DNA: TGTGCCAGCAGCTTACTCCGGACTAGCTCCTACAATGAGCAGTTCTTC. It is translated as CASSLLRTSSYNEQFF. The full variable domain, rest sourced from reference TRBV7-3 and TRBJ2-1, is GAGVSQTPSNKVTEKGKYVELRCDPISGHTALYWYRQSLGQGPEFLIYFQGTGAADDSGLPNDRFFAVRPEGSVSTLKIQRTERGDSAVYLCASSLLRTSSYNEQFFGPGTRLTVL.

The CDR3 bases are TGTGCCAGCAGCCTACGGACTAGCGGGGGGGCGGACAACAATGAGCAGTTCTTC. Its translation is CASSLRTSGGADNNEQFF. This chain links TRBV4-2 with TRBJ2-1; 15 positions agree with TRBD2. CDR1 is LGHNA and CDR2 is YNFKEQ in the germline V gene. This CDR3 contains 18 residues. J gave up 5 bases and V 4 bases, and 9 bases lay outside the gene matches.

The rearrangement uses TRBV27 and TRBJ1-2; TRBD1 is a possible D gene (6 bases). V lost 3 bases and J 1 base, leaving 9 bases between the germline ends. The germline V gene encodes CDR1 MNHEY and CDR2 SMNVEV (reference sequence). The CDR3 is 14 amino acids. The CDR3 sequence: CASSFQGNNYGYTF. CDR3 in DNA: TGTGCCAGCAGTTTTCAGGGGAATAACTATGGCTACACCTTC.

The chain carries TRBV14 and TRBJ2-1; D gene uncertain. The length of the CDR3 is 14 residues. From germline, CDR1 is SGHDN and CDR2 FVKESK. With 3 bases removed from V and 1 base from J, the gap between germline ends came to 7 bases. CDR3 nucleotide sequence: TGTGCCAGCAGCCAGGTCCAGTCCTACAATGAGCAGTTCTTC. Translated, it gives CASSQVQSYNEQFF.

This clone occurred a few times. The rearrangement uses TRBV7-6 and TRBJ2-3; D is uncertain. The germline CDR1 and CDR2 sequences are SGHVS and FNYEAQ. With 1 base removed from V and 2 bases from J, the gap between germline ends came to 7 bases. CDR3 length equals 14 residues. This CDR3 reads CASSLVTNTDTQYF. The DNA of the CDR3 is TGTGCCAGCAGCTTAGTCACTAACACAGATACGCAGTATTTT.